The text below deals with one T cell receptor (beta chain). Its target antigen remains unknown. Qualities for individual bases were not recorded, and no much larger clone is one base off. The sample originates from a study of Tregs in tolerant kidney transplant recipients (dated by TCRdb to between 2018 and 2021). Study-level background: The study applied TCRbeta sequencing to find donor-specific regulatory T cells before combined kidney and bone marrow transplantation and then followed those same cells after transplant. Several methods of expanding Tregs specific for an allogeneic donor were compared by TCRbeta repertoire sequencing in a few healthy controls.

The cysteine opens and the phenylalanine closes a CDR3 of 16 amino acids. Only the CDR3 region is kept as DNA, spanning 48 bases read in frame from base 1. Sequences LNHNV (CDR1) and YYDKDF (CDR2) are obtained from the germline V gene (reference sequence). For this chain, trimming is 1 base at the V end and 1 base at the J end, and the number of junction bases without a gene match is 7. Study-level results and caveats: The study was constrained by small patient numbers, and validation of the findings is required in larger populations and under other immunosuppression protocols. Expanding Tregs with activated donor B cells appeared to identify the most biologically relevant and donor-specific TCRbeta repertoire. Biological reproducibility was not directly assessed, although technical replication error appeared to be minimal.

Unstimulated Tregs (CD4+CD25+CD127-), CD4+ non-Tregs (CD4+CD25-), CD4 and CD8 cells were FACS-sorted from thawed PBMCs. Blood from healthy controls was obtained either from healthy volunteers or as purchased buffy coats. Healthy control blood was separated into PBMCs by Ficoll density gradient and cryopreserved, and patient PBMCs were collected both before and after transplant. Genomic DNA was extracted from sorted cells with the QIAGEN DNeasy Blood and Tissue Kit for TCRbeta CDR3 sequencing. High-throughput TCRbeta CDR3 sequencing, which included PCR amplification with bias correction and internal controls, was done commercially through immunoSEQ. The authors processed their data as follows. Unique productive TCRbeta sequences were defined by CDR3 nucleotide sequence where primers matched, otherwise by CDR3 amino acid sequence with Vbeta and Jbeta genes. To correct for sorting error, sequences found in more than one sorted population at a frequency ratio of 2:1 or less were discarded, and the remaining shared sequences were assigned to the population with the higher frequency. A sequence was defined as donor-reactive if the sequence was expanded at least 5-fold in CFSE-low cells compared with unstimulated cells and had a frequency of at least 0.01% in CFSE-low cells. Repertoire divergence was quantified by Jensen-Shannon divergence using the top 100 TCRbeta sequences ranked by frequency. For any sample with multiple sequencing runs, sorting error was corrected in each run separately before the runs were pooled. The immuneACCESS repertoire file appears here via TCRdb, limited to in-frame rearrangements. These files lack a portion of the clones; in checked studies, under half of the deficit traces to unresolved V genes, and the cause of the others is not known. Clone size and the V and J calls come from that table; the DNA yielded D and trimming. This sample has about 240,000 clones in its table, and around 81% of those were observed once. The ten largest clones capture about 0.68% of the sample.

The rearrangement combines TRBV15 with TRBJ2-7, with 7 middle bases fitting TRBD1. The sample consisted of CD4+ T cells from blood. The TCR was taken from a human donor in good health. The nucleotide sequence is TGTGCCACCAGCAGAGGAAAGACAGGGTCATCCTACGAGCAGTACTTC. Translated, this is CATSRGKTGSSYEQYF.